This section outlines one T cell receptor beta chain sequence together with its context. Its antigen is currently unknown. This CDR3 is also generated by other DNA sequences in the sample. The data originate from a study of shared clonotypes between healthy human individuals. At the level of the study: Researchers drew samples from a couple of women and a few men aged 18 to 49.

The study, taken as a whole, reports: The study found lower generation probabilities in non-shared clonotypes than in those shared by all four donors. Rarefaction analysis demonstrated incomplete sorted-subset sequencing notwithstanding large depth.

CDR1 is MDHEN and CDR2 is SYDVKM in the germline V gene. The CDR3 is made up of 14 amino acids. V trimming: 6 bases; J trimming: 1 base; junction bases outside the gene matches: 4. Assay used: immunoSEQ multiplex PCR; TCRdb lists only in-frame clones, some missing. The top ten clones hold 0.37% of a sample with under 2.5 million clones, roughly 90% of them seen once. This TCR derives from a man aged 18 to 29 in good health. Some clones in this sample may be carry-over from other donors' samples. Sequenced material: naive CD4+ T cells from PBMCs. The subset denotes: CD45RA+ positively selected. The chain has TRBV28 and TRBJ2-5; the match to TRBD2 covers 8 bases. CDR3 residues: CASRPGGAQETQYF. In nucleotides, the CDR3 is TGTGCCAGCAGGCCCGGGGGGGCCCAAGAGACCCAGTACTTC. Together with reference TRBV28 and TRBJ2-5, the CDR3 gives the full variable domain: DVKVTQSSRYLVKRTGEKVFLECVQDMDHENMFWYRQDPGLGLRLIYFSYDVKMKEKGDIPEGYSVSREKKERFSLILESASTNQTSMYLCASRPGGAQETQYFGPGTRLLVL.